The clone carrying this T cell receptor (beta chain) has more than one count but fewer than ten. What it binds is unknown. TCRdb independently ran MiXCR on the 5' RACE reads; one entry per CDR3 protein. The data contain around 440,000 distinct CDR3 sequences, over 15% of them seen just once; the ten biggest clones take up over 9%. The data stem from a study of T-cell memory formation after mild COVID-19. The study's findings and limits: Clonal second-wave expansions that peaked on day 37 had unconfirmed SARS-CoV-2 specificity.

This CDR3 has 14 residues. V dropped 2 bases and J dropped 5 bases, with 10 bases sitting between them. In germline, CDR1 is KGHSH, CDR2 LQKENI. This TCR was recovered from an adult woman who had mild COVID-19 (a few samples of this study predate the infection). Cell type and time point are not known. This rearrangement joins TRBV18 to TRBJ2-1; D is possibly TRBD1 (6 bases). The specimen sequenced was PBMCs or a T cell subset sorted from them (not recorded which). The CDR3 region has the DNA TGTGCCAGCTCACCATCTCCAGGGGACAATGAGCAGTTCTTC. Its protein product is CASSPSPGDNEQFF.